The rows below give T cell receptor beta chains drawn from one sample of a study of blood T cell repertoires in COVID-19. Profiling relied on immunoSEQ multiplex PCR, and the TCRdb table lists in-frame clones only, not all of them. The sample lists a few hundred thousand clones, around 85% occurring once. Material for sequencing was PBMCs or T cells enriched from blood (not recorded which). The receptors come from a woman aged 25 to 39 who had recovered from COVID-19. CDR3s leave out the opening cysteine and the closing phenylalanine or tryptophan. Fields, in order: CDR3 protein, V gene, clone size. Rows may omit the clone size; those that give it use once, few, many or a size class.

CDR3: ATERGFGNEQF
V: TRBV5-5
size: -

CDR3: ASSLTSGSPDTQY
V: TRBV18
size: -

CDR3: ASSFVRLGGTDTQY
V: TRBV27
size: -

CDR3: ASSQSQDRESHEQY
V: TRBV4-2
size: once

CDR3: ASSLGRVLYGYT
V: TRBV28
size: -

CDR3: ASSKAYRVVGDYEQY
V: TRBV19
size: -

CDR3: ASSAMDRGRTEAF
V: TRBV6-5
size: -

CDR3: ASSPQTGYTEAF
V: TRBV18
size: -

CDR3: ASSLHFLEQGGNTEAF
V: TRBV28
size: -

CDR3: ASSFGTVYEQY
V: TRBV14
size: -

CDR3: ASFVEAKNIQY
V: TRBV6-5
size: -

CDR3: ASSKGLAGGPSSTDTQY
V: TRBV21-1
size: few

CDR3: ASSRGDLNTEAF
V: TRBV3-1/TRBV3-2
size: -

CDR3: ASRILAGGYNEQF
V: TRBV6-5
size: -

CDR3: ASSAGLAGVAYEQY
V: TRBV5-6
size: -

CDR3: ATQSGQETQY
V: TRBV15
size: -

CDR3: ASSESRLAGRLGELF
V: TRBV25-1
size: -

CDR3: ASSLQGSRYEQY
V: TRBV11-3
size: -

CDR3: ASSFLQGWGTEAF
V: TRBV5-6
size: -

CDR3: ASSLDGQSEAF
V: TRBV7-2
size: once